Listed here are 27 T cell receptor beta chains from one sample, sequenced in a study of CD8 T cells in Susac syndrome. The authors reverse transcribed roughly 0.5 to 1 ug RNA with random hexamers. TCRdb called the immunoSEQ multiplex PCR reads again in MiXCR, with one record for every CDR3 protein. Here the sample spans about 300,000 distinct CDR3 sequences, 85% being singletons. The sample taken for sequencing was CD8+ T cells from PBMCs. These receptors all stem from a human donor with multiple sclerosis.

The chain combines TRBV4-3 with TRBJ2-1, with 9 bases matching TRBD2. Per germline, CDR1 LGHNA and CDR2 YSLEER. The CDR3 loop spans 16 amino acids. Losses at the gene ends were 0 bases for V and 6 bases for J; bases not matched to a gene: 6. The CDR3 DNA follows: TGCGCCAGCAGCCAAGATCGGGCGGGAGGGTCCAATGAGCAGTTCTTC. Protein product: CASSQDRAGGSNEQFF.

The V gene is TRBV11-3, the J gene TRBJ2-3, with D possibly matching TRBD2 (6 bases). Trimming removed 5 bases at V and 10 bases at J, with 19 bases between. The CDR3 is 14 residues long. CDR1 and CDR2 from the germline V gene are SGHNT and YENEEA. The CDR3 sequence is CASSPGADYNPQYF. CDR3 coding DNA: TGTGCCAGCAGCCCCGGCGCGGACTATAATCCGCAGTATTTT.

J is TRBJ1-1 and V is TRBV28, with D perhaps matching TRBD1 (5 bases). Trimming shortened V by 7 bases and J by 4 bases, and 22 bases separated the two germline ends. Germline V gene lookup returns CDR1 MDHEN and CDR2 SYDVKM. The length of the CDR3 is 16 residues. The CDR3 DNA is TGTGCCAGCACCTATCGTTGGGGCCCTGGTCCCACTGAAGCTTTCTTT. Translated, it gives CASTYRWGPGPTEAFF.

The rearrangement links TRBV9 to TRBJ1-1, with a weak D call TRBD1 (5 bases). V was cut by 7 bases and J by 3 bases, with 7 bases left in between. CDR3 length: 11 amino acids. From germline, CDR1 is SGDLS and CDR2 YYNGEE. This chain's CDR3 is CASGGDTEAFF. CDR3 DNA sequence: TGTGCCAGCGGGGGGGACACTGAAGCTTTCTTT. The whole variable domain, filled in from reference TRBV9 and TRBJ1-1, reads DSGVTQTPKHLITATGQRVTLRCSPRSGDLSVYWYQQSLDQGLQFLIQYYNGEERAKGNILERFSAQQFPDLHSELNLSSLELGDSALYFCASGGDTEAFFGQGTRLTVV.

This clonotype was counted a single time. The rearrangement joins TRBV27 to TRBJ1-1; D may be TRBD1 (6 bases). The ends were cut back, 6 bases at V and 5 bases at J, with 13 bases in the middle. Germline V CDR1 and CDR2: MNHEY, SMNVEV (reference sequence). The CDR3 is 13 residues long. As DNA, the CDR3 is TGTGCCAGCAGCCCACAGGGTAGGACTGAAGCTTTCTTT. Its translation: CASSPQGRTEAFF.

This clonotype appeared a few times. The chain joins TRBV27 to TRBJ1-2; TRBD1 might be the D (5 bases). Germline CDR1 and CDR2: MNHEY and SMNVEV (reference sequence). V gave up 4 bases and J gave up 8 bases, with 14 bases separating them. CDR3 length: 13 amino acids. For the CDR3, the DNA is TGTGCCAGCAGTTGGGGCAGAGAGGGAGGCTACACCTTC. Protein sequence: CASSWGREGGYTF.

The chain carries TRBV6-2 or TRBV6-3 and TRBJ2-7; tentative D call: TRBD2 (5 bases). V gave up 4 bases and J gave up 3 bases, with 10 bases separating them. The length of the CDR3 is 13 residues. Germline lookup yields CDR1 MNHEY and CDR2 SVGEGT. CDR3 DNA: TGTGCCAGCAGTTGGGTAGCGAACTACGAGCAGTACTTC. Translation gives CASSWVANYEQYF.

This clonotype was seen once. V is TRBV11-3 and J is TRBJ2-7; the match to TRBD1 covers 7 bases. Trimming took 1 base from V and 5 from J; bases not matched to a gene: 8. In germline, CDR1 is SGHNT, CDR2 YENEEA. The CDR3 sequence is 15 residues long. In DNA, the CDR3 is TGTGCCAGCAGCTTAGGTCTCTCGACAGGGAACGAGCAGTACTTC. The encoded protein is CASSLGLSTGNEQYF.

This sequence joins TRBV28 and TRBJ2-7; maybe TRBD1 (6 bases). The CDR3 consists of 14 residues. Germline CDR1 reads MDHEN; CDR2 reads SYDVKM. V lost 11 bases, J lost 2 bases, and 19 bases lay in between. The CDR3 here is CAGPLGAGAYEQYF. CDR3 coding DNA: TGTGCCGGCCCTCTTGGGGCAGGGGCCTACGAGCAGTACTTC.

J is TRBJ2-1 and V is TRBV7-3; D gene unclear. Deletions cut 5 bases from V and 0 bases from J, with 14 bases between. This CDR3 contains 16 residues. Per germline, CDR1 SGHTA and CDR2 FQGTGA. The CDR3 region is CASSRKRSLSYNEQFF. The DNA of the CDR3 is TGTGCCAGCAGCCGAAAGCGAAGCCTCTCCTACAATGAGCAGTTCTTC.

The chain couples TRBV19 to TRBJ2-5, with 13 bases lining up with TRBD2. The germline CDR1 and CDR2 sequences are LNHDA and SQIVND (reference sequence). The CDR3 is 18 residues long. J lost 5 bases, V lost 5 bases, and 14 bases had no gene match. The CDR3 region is CASSAGLAGEGSRETQYF. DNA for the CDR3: TGTGCCAGTAGTGCCGGACTAGCGGGAGAGGGATCGCGGGAGACCCAGTACTTC. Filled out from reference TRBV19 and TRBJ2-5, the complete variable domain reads DGGITQSPKYLFRKEGQNVTLSCEQNLNHDAMYWYRQDPGQGLRLIYYSQIVNDFQKGDIAEGYSVSREKKESFPLTVTSAQKNPTAFYLCASSAGLAGEGSRETQYFGPGTRLLVL.

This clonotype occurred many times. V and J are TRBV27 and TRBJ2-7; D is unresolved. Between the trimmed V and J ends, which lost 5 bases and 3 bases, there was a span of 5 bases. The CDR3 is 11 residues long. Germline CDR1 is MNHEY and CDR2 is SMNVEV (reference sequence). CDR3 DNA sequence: TGTGCCAGCAGTCCATACTACGAGCAGTACTTC. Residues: CASSPYYEQYF.

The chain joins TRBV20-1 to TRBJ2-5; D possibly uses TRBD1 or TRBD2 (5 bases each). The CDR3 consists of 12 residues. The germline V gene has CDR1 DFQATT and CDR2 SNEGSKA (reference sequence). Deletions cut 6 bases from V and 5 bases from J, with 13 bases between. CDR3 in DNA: TGCAGTGCAAGACAGAGGGCCGAGACCCAGTACTTC. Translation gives CSARQRAETQYF.

This CDR3 is CSGGLADSYEQYF. The CDR3 DNA follows: TGCAGTGGGGGACTGGCGGATTCCTACGAGCAGTACTTC. The V call is TRBV20-1, the J call TRBJ2-7, with D possibly TRBD2 on 6 matching bases. The CDR3 sequence is 13 residues long. The V gene lost 7 bases and the J gene lost 1 base, with 14 bases spanning the gap. CDR1 is DFQATT, CDR2 SNEGSKA, per germline (reference sequence).

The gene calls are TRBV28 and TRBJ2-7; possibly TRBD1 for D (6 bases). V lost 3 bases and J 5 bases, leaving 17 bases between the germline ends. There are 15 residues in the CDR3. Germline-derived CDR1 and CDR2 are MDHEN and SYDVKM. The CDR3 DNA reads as TGTGCCAGCAGTTTTTGGGGGCTTTCGGGCAACGAGCAGTACTTC. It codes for CASSFWGLSGNEQYF.

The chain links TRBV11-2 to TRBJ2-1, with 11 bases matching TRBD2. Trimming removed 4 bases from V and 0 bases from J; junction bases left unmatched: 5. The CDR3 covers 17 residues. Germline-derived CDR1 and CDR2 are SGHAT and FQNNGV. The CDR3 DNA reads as TGTGCCAGCAGCTCGACTAGCGGGGCCCTCTCCTACAATGAGCAGTTCTTC. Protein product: CASSSTSGALSYNEQFF.

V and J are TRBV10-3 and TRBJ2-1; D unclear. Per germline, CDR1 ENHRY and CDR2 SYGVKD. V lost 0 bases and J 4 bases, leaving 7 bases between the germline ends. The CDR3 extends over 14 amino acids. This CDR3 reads CAISESGSYNEQFF. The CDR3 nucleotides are TGTGCCATCAGTGAGTCTGGCAGTTACAATGAGCAGTTCTTC.

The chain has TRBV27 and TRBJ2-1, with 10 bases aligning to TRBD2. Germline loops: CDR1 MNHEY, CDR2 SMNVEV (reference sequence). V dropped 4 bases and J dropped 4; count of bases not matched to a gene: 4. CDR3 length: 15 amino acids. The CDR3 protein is CASSYEREGYNEQFF. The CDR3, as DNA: TGTGCCAGCAGTTACGAGCGGGAGGGATACAATGAGCAGTTCTTC.

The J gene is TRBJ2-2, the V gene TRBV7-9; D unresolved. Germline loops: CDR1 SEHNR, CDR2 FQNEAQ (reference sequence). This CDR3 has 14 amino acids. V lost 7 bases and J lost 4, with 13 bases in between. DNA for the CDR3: TGTGCCAGCACCCCGACGACTTTCACCGGGGAGCTGTTTTTT. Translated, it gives CASTPTTFTGELFF.

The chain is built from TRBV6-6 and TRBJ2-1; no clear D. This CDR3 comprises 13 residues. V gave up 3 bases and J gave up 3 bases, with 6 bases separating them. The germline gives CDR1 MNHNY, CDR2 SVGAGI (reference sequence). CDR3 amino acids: CASSYADYNEQFF. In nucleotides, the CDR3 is TGTGCCAGCAGTTATGCGGACTACAATGAGCAGTTCTTC.

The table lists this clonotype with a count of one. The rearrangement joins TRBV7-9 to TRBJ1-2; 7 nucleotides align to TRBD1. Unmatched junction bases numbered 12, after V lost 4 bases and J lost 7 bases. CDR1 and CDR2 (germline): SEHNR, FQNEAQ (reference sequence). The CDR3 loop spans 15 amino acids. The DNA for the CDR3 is TGTGCCAGCAGCTCCCTAGACAGGGCCTCGGGTGGCTACACCTTC. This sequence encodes CASSSLDRASGGYTF.

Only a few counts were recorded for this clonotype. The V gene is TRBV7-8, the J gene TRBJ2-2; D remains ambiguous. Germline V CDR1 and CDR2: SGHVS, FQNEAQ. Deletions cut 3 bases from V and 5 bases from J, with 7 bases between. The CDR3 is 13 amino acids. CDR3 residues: CASSLSKTGELFF. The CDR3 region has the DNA TGTGCCAGCAGCTTGAGTAAGACCGGGGAGCTGTTTTTT.

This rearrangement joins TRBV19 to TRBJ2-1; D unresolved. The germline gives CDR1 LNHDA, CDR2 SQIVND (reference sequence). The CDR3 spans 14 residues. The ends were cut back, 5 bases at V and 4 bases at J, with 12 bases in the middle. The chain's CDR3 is CASSLGQPYNEQFF. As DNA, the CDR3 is TGTGCCAGTAGTTTAGGGCAGCCATACAATGAGCAGTTCTTC.

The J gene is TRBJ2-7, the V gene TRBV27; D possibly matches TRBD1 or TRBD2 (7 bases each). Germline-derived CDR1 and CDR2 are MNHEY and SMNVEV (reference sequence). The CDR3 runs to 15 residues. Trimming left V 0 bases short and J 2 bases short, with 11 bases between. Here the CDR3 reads CASSLSTGTTYEQYF. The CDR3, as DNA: TGTGCCAGCAGTTTATCGACAGGGACTACCTACGAGCAGTACTTC.

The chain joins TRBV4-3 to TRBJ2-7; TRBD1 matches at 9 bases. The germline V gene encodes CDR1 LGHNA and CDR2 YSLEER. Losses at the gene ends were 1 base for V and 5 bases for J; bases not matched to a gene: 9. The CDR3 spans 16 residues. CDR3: CASSQGQLTGGHEQYF. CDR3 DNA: TGCGCCAGCAGCCAAGGCCAGCTAACAGGGGGCCACGAGCAGTACTTC.

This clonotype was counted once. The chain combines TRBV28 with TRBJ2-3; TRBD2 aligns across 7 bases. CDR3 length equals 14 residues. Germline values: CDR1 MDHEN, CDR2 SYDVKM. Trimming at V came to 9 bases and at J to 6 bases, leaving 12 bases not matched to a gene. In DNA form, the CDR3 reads TGTGCCAGTTCTTCTAGCGGAGGTGGGGATACGCAGTATTTT. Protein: CASSSSGGGDTQYF.

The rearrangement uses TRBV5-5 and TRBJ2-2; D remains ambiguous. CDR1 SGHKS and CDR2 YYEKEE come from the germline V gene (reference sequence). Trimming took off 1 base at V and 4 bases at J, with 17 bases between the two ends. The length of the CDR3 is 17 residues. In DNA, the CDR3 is TGTGCCAGCAGCTTGAGTCGCCTAGGTGGGATCACCGGGGAGCTGTTTTTT. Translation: CASSLSRLGGITGELFF.